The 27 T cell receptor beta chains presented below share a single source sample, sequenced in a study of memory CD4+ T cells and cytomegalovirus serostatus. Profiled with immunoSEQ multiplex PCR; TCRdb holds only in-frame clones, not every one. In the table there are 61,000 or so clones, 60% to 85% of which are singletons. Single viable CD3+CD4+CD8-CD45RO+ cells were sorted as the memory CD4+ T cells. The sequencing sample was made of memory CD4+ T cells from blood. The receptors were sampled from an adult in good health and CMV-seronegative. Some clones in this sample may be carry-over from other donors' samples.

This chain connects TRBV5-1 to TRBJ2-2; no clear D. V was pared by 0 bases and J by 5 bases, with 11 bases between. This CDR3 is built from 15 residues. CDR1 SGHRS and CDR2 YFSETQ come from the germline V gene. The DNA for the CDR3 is TGCGCCAGCAGCTTGGATGGAGATAGGACCGGGGAGCTGTTTTTT. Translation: CASSLDGDRTGELFF.

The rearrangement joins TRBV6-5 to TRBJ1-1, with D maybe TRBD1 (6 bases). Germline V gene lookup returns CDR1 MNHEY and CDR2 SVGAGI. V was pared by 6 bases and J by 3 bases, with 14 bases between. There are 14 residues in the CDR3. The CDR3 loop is CASSRFTGYTEAFF. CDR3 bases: TGTGCCAGCAGCAGATTCACAGGGTACACTGAAGCTTTCTTT.

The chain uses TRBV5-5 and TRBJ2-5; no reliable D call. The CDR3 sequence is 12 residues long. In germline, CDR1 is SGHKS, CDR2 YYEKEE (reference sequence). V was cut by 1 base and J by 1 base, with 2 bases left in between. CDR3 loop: CASSLIQETQYF. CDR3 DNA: TGTGCCAGCAGCTTGATCCAAGAGACCCAGTACTTC.

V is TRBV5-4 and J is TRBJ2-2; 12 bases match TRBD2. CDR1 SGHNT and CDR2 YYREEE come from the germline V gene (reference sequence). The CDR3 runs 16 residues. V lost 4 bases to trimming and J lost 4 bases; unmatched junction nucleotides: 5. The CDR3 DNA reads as TGTGCCAGCAGCCCCGGACTAGCGGGGATCACCGGGGAGCTGTTTTTT. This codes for CASSPGLAGITGELFF.

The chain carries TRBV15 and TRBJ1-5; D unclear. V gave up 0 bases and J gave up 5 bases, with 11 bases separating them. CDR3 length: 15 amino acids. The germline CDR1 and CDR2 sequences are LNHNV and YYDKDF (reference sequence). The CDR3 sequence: CATSRDKGPYQPQHF. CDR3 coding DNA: TGTGCCACCAGCAGAGATAAAGGGCCATATCAGCCCCAGCATTTT.

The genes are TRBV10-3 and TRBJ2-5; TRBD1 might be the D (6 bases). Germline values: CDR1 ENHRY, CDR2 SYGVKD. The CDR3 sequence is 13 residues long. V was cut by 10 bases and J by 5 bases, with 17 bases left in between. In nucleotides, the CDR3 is TGTGCCAGCGCTTTGGGCAGGGGCGAGACCCAGTACTTC. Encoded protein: CASALGRGETQYF.

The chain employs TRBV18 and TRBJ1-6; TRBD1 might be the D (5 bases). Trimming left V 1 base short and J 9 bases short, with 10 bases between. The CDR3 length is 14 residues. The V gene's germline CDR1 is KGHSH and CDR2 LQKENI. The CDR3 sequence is CASSPRGESSPLHF. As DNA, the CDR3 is TGTGCCAGCTCACCACGGGGGGAGAGTTCACCCCTCCACTTT.

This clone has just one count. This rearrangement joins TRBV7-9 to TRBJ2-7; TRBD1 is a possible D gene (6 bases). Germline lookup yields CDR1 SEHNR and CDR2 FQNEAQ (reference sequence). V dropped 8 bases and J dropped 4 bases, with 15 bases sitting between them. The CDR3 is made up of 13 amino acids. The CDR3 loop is CASGIGGSYEQYF. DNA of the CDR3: TGTGCCAGCGGAATAGGGGGTTCGTACGAGCAGTACTTC.

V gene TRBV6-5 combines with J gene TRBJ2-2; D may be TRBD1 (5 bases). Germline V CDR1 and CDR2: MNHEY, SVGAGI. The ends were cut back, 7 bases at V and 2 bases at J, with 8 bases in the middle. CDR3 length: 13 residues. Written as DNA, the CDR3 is TGTGCCAGCATTGGGGCAAACACCGGGGAGCTGTTTTTT. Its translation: CASIGANTGELFF.

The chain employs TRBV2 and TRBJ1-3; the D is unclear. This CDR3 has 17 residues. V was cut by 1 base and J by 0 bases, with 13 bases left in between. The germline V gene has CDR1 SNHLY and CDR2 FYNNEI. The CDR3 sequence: CASSEGLNFDSGNTIYF. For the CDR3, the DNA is TGTGCCAGCAGTGAAGGGTTGAACTTCGACTCTGGAAACACCATATATTTT.

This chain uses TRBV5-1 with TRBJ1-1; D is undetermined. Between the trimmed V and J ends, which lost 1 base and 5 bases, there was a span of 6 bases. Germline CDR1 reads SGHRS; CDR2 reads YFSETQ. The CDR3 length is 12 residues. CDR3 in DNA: TGCGCCAGCAGCTTGTACGGGACTGAAGCTTTCTTT. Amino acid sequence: CASSLYGTEAFF.

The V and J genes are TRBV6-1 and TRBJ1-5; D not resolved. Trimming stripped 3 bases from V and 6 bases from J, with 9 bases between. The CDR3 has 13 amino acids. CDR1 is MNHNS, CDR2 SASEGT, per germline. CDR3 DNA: TGTGCCAGCAGTGAGGGAAGGGTTCAGCCCCAGCATTTT. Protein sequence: CASSEGRVQPQHF.

CDR3 region: CASSRDRGPLNYGYTF. The CDR3 coding sequence is TGTGCCAGCAGTCGGGACAGGGGCCCCCTAAACTATGGCTACACCTTC. The chain recombines TRBV13 with TRBJ1-2, with TRBD1 identical over 10 bases. The V gene's germline CDR1 is PRHDT and CDR2 FYEKMQ (reference sequence). V trimming: 6 bases; J trimming: 2 bases; junction bases outside the gene matches: 9. This CDR3 has 16 residues. The complete variable domain, with remaining parts taken from reference TRBV13 and TRBJ1-2, reads AAGVIQSPRHLIKEKRETATLKCYPIPRHDTVYWYQQGPGQDPQFLISFYEKMQSDKGSIPDRFSAQQFSDYHSELNMSSLELGDSALYFCASSRDRGPLNYGYTFGSGTRLTVV.

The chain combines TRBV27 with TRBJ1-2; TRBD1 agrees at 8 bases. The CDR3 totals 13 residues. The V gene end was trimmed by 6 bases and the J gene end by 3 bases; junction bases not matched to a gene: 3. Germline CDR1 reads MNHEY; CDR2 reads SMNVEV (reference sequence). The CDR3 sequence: CASSLGQDYGYTF. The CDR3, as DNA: TGTGCCAGCAGCCTGGGACAGGACTATGGCTACACCTTC.

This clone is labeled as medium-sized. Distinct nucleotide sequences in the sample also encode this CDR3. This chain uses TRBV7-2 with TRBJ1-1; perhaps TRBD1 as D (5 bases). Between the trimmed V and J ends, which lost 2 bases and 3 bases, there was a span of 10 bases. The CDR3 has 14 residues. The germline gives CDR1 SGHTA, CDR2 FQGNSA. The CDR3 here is CASSLQGGDTEAFF. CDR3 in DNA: TGTGCCAGCAGCTTACAGGGCGGGGACACTGAAGCTTTCTTT. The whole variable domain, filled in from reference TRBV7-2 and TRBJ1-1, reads GAGVSQSPSNKVTEKGKDVELRCDPISGHTALYWYRQSLGQGLEFLIYFQGNSAPDKSGLPSDRFSAERTGGSVSTLTIQRTQQEDSAVYLCASSLQGGDTEAFFGQGTRLTVV.

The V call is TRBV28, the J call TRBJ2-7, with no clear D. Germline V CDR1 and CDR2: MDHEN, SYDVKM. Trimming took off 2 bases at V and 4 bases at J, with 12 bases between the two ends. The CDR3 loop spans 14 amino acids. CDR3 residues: CASSLGGSPYEQYF. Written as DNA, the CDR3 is TGTGCCAGCAGTTTAGGTGGCAGCCCTTACGAGCAGTACTTC.

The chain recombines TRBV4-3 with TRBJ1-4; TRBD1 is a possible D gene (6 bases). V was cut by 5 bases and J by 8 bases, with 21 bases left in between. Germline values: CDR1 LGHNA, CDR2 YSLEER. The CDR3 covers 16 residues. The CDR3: CASSARPRGAGEKLFF. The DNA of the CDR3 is TGCGCCAGCAGCGCCCGCCCCAGGGGCGCGGGAGAAAAACTGTTTTTT.

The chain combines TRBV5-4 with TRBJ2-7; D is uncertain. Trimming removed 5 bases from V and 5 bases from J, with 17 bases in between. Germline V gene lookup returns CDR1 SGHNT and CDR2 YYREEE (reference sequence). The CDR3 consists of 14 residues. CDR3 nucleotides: TGTGCCAGCAGTCCCGCCAGGTCTCCTAACGAGCAGTACTTC. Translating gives CASSPARSPNEQYF. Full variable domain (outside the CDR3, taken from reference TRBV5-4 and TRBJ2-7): ETGVTQSPTHLIKTRGQQVTLRCSSQSGHNTVSWYQQALGQGPQFIFQYYREEENGRGNFPPRFSGLQFPNYSSELNVNALELDDSALYLCASSPARSPNEQYFGPGTRLTVT.

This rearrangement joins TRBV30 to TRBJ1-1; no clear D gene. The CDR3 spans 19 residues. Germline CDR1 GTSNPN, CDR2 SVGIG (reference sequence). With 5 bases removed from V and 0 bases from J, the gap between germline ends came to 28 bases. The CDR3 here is CAWGTSWGRDKPMNTEAFF. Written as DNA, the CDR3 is TGTGCCTGGGGTACTTCGTGGGGTCGAGATAAGCCCATGAACACTGAAGCTTTCTTT. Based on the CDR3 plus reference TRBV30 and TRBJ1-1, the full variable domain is SQTIHQWPATLVQPVGSPLSLECTVEGTSNPNLYWYRQAAGRGLQLLFYSVGIGQISSEVPQNLSASRPQDRQFILSSKKLLLSDSGFYLCAWGTSWGRDKPMNTEAFFGQGTRLTVV.

The CDR3, as DNA: TGTGCCAGCAAGCAGACTTCGGGGGCCGGCGACGAGCAGTACTTC. Translated, it gives CASKQTSGAGDEQYF. The chain recombines TRBV2 with TRBJ2-7, with D tentatively TRBD1 or TRBD2 (6 bases each). The germline gives CDR1 SNHLY, CDR2 FYNNEI. The CDR3 totals 15 residues. The V and J ends lost 7 bases and 5 bases respectively, with 21 bases between them.

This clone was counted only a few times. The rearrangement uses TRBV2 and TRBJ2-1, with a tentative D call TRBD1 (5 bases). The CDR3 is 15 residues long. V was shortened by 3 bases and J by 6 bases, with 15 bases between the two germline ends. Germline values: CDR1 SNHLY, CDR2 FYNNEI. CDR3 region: CASSDQGETFNEQFF. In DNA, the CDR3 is TGTGCCAGCAGTGATCAGGGTGAAACGTTCAATGAGCAGTTCTTC.

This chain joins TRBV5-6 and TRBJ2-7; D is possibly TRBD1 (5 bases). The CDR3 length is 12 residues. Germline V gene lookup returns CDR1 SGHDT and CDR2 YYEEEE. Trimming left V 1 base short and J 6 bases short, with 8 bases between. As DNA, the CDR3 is TGTGCCAGCAGCTTGCTTCAGGGCGAGCAGTACTTC. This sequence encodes CASSLLQGEQYF.

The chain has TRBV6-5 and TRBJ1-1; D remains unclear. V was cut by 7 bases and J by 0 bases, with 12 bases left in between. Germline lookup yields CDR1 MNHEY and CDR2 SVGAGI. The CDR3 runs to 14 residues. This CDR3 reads CASKKSTMNTEAFF. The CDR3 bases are TGTGCCAGCAAGAAGAGCACCATGAACACTGAAGCTTTCTTT.

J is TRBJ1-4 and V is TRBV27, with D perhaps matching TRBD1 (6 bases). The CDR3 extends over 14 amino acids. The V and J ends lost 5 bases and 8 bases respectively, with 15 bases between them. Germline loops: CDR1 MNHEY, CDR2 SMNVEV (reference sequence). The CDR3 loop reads CASSDSGGGEKLFF. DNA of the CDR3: TGTGCCAGCAGTGACTCGGGAGGGGGGGAAAAACTGTTTTTT.

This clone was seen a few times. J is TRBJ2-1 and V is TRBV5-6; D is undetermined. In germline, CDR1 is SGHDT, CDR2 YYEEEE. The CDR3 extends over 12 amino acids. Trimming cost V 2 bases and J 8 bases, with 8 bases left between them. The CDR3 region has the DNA TGTGCCAGCAGCTTTAGCTTTGATGAGCAGTTCTTC. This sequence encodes CASSFSFDEQFF. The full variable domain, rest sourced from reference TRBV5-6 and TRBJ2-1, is DAGVTQSPTHLIKTRGQQVTLRCSPKSGHDTVSWYQQALGQGPQFIFQYYEEEERQRGNFPDRFSGHQFPNYSSELNVNALLLGDSALYLCASSFSFDEQFFGPGTRLTVL.

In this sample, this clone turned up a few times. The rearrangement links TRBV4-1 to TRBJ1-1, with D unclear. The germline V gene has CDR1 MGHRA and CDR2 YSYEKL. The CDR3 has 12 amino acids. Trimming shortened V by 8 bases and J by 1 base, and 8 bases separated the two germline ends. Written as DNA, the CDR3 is TGCGCCAGCCGACGGTCGAACACTGAAGCTTTCTTT. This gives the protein CASRRSNTEAFF.

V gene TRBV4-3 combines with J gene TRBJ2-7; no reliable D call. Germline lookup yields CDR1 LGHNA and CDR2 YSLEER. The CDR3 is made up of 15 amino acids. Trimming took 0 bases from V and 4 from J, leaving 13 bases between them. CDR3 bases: TGCGCCAGCAGCCAAGAGCGAAAAGCTCATTACGAGCAGTACTTC. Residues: CASSQERKAHYEQYF.